The clone carrying this TCR beta chain was found many times. What it binds is not known. TCRdb reprocessed the 5' RACE reads via MiXCR and lists one record per CDR3 protein. The data contain hundreds of thousands of distinct CDR3 sequences, less than 10% of them singletons. The sample belongs to a study of CD8 T cells in ankylosing spondylitis. Study observations and caveats: Reportedly, matched ankylosing spondylitis synovial fluid was significantly enriched for disease-linked clones. There was a TCR beta motif, made of 7 to 9 highly homologous variants, that appeared characteristic of ankylosing spondylitis blood.

This sequence originates from a male donor with ankylosing spondylitis or in good health (not recorded which). The sample consisted of blood, either unsorted or a sorted T cell fraction (not recorded which).

The CDR3 protein is CSALPQGTVQETQYF. CDR3 coding DNA: TGCAGTGCTTTGCCTCAGGGGACGGTTCAAGAGACCCAGTACTTC. The chain links TRBV20-1 to TRBJ2-5; tentative D call: TRBD1 (6 bases). Germline CDR1 and CDR2: DFQATT and SNEGSKA (reference sequence). Deletions cut 5 bases from V and 2 bases from J, with 18 bases between. The CDR3 covers 15 residues.